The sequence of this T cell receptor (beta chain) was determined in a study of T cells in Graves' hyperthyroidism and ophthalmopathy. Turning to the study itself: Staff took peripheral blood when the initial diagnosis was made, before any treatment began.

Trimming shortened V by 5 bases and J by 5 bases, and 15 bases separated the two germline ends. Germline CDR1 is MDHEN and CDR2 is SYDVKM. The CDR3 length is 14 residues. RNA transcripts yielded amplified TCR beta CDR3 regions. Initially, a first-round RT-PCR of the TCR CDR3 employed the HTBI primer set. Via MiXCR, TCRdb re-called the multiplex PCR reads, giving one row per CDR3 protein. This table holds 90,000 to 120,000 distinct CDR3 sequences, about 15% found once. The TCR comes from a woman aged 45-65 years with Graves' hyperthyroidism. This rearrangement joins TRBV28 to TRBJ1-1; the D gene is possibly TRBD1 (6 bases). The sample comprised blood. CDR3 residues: CASSTTGTSTEAFF. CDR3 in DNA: TGTGCCAGCAGTACAACCGGGACATCAACTGAAGCTTTCTTT.